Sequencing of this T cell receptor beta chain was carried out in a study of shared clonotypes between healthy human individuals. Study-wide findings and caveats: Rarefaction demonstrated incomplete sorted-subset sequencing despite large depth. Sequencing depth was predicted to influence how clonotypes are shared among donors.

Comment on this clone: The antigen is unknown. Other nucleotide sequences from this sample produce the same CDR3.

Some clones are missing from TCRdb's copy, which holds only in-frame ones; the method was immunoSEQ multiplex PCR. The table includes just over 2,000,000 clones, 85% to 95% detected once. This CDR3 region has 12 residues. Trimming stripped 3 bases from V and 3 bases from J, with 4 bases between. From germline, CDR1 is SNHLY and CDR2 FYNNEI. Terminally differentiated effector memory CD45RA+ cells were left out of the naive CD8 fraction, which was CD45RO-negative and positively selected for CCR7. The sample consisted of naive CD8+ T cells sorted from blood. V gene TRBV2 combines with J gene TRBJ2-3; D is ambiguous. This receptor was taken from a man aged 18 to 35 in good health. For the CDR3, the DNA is TGTGCCAGCAGTGATCGAACAGATACGCAGTATTTT. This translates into CASSDRTDTQYF. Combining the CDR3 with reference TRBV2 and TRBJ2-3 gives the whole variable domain EPEVTQTPSHQVTQMGQEVILRCVPISNHLYFYWYRQILGQKVEFLVSFYNNEISEKSEIFDDQFSVERPDGSNFTLKIRSTKLEDSAMYFCASSDRTDTQYFGPGTRLTVL.